This is a list of T cell receptor beta chains from one sample in a study of CD8 T cells in ankylosing spondylitis. TCRdb independently ran MiXCR on the 5' RACE reads; one entry per CDR3 protein. The sample has fewer than 250,000 distinct CDR3 sequences, 20% to 30% seen once. Sequenced: blood, either unsorted or a sorted T cell fraction (not recorded which). These receptors came from a male donor with ankylosing spondylitis or in good health (not recorded which). Both conserved end residues are part of each CDR3. D genes are given only for firm matches. Part of the rows lack a size; the others show once, few, many or a class for expanded clones.

clone size,J gene,D gene,V gene,CDR3 protein,CDR3 DNA
many,TRBJ1-6,NA,TRBV3-1,CASSRETGASSPLHF,TGTGCCAGCAGCCGAGAGACAGGAGCGAGTTCACCCCTCCACTTT
many,TRBJ2-5,NA,TRBV5-6,CASRYISNRETQYF,TGTGCCAGCCGCTACATATCGAACCGGGAGACCCAGTACTTC
once,TRBJ2-1,TRBD1,TRBV27,CASSSRGQGYNEQFF,TGTGCCAGCAGTTCAAGGGGGCAAGGATACAATGAGCAGTTCTTC
few,TRBJ2-2,NA,TRBV7-3,CASSSPGPHTGELFF,TGTGCCAGCAGCTCTCCGGGACCCCACACCGGGGAGCTGTTTTTT
many,TRBJ2-1,TRBD2,TRBV2,CASSEDGLAGGRLNEQFF,TGTGCCAGCAGTGAAGACGGACTAGCGGGAGGGCGTCTAAATGAGCAGTTCTTC
many,TRBJ1-5,NA,TRBV10-3,CAISESQNQPQHF,TGTGCCATCAGTGAGTCGCAAAATCAGCCCCAGCATTTT
NA,TRBJ2-5,NA,TRBV10-3,CAISEVRGVGTQYF,TGTGCCATCAGTGAAGTCAGGGGGGTGGGGACCCAGTACTTC
many,TRBJ2-1,TRBD2,TRBV9,CASSFTPQRALAGGIYNEQFF,TGTGCCAGCAGCTTCACGCCCCAACGGGCTTTAGCGGGAGGGATATACAATGAGCAGTTCTTC
many,TRBJ2-1,NA,TRBV6-5,CASSYSELDEQFF,TGTGCCAGCAGTTACTCGGAACTGGACGAGCAGTTCTTC
once,TRBJ2-2,TRBD2,TRBV28,CASSGPGLAGGGELFF,TGTGCCAGCAGCGGACCGGGACTAGCGGGAGGTGGGGAGCTGTTTTTT
many,TRBJ2-2,NA,TRBV20-1,CSARVGGANTGELFF,TGCAGTGCTAGAGTGGGGGGAGCGAACACCGGGGAGCTGTTTTTT
NA,TRBJ2-3,NA,TRBV20-1,CSAGGGGLDTQYF,TGCAGTGCGGGAGGAGGGGGATTAGATACGCAGTATTTT
NA,TRBJ2-7,NA,TRBV29-1,CSVERLAAYEQYF,TGCAGCGTTGAGAGGTTAGCGGCCTACGAGCAGTACTTC
few,TRBJ2-7,NA,TRBV5-6,CASSLSDGAGEQYF,TGTGCCAGCAGCTTGAGTGACGGCGCCGGCGAGCAGTACTTC
NA,TRBJ1-1,TRBD1,TRBV5-5,CASSPQGTSTEAFF,TGTGCCAGCAGCCCACAGGGGACGAGCACTGAAGCTTTCTTT
many,TRBJ2-5,NA,TRBV6-6,CASSGGETQYF,TGTGCCAGCAGTGGCGGAGAGACCCAGTACTTC
many,TRBJ1-2,TRBD1,TRBV3-1,CASSQSETGGYGYTF,TGTGCCAGCAGCCAGTCTGAGACAGGGGGCTATGGCTACACCTTC
once,TRBJ2-3,NA,TRBV11-2,CASSLDFATLDTQYF,TGTGCCAGCAGCTTAGATTTCGCAACCTTAGATACGCAGTATTTT
many,TRBJ2-2,NA,TRBV3-1,CASSLVLQDTGELFF,TGTGCCAGCAGCCTAGTCTTACAGGACACCGGGGAGCTGTTTTTT
many,TRBJ2-2,NA,TRBV27,CASRSRAGGELFF,TGTGCCAGCAGGAGCAGGGCGGGAGGGGAGCTGTTTTTT
few,TRBJ2-1,NA,TRBV3-1,CASSQDSSASSYNEQFF,TGTGCCAGCAGCCAAGATAGTTCCGCTAGCTCCTACAATGAGCAGTTCTTC
many,TRBJ2-1,TRBD2,TRBV20-1,CSARLAGGIDEQFF,TGCAGTGCTAGACTAGCGGGAGGTATTGATGAGCAGTTCTTC
NA,TRBJ1-3,NA,TRBV5-1,CASSLVGQKKGNTIYF,TGCGCCAGCAGCTTGGTAGGACAGAAGAAAGGAAACACCATATATTTT
many,TRBJ2-7,TRBD1,TRBV6-1,CASGRTGVEEQYF,TGTGCCAGCGGCAGGACAGGGGTTGAGGAGCAGTACTTC
many,TRBJ2-3,NA,TRBV11-2,CASSLVTGRTDTQYF,TGTGCCAGCAGCTTAGTTACAGGGCGCACAGATACGCAGTATTTT
many,TRBJ2-7,NA,TRBV2,CASSSSPGTAYEQYF,TGTGCCAGCAGTTCTTCCCCCGGGACGGCGTACGAGCAGTACTTC
few,TRBJ2-1,NA,TRBV5-1,CASSLDTREQFF,TGCGCCAGCAGCTTGGACACTCGGGAGCAGTTCTTC
many,TRBJ2-3,TRBD2,TRBV20-1,CSASDSGTTDTQYF,TGCAGTGCTAGCGATAGCGGGACGACAGATACGCAGTATTTT
NA,TRBJ1-2,NA,TRBV20-1,CSARDYGYTF,TGCAGTGCTAGGGACTATGGCTACACCTTC
many,TRBJ1-2,NA,TRBV20-1,CSASPPRDTFNYGYTF,TGCAGTGCTAGTCCCCCCCGAGACACGTTTAACTATGGCTACACCTTC
NA,TRBJ1-1,NA,TRBV20-1,CSARDGGRAKNTEAFF,TGCAGTGCTAGAGATGGGGGGCGGGCTAAGAACACTGAAGCTTTCTTT
NA,TRBJ1-4,NA,TRBV20-1,CSATGPAGKLFF,TGCAGTGCCACCGGGCCGGCTGGAAAACTGTTTTTT
few,TRBJ2-1,TRBD2,TRBV20-1,CSALAGAYNEQFF,TGCAGTGCGTTAGCGGGAGCTTACAATGAGCAGTTCTTC
NA,TRBJ2-3,NA,TRBV5-1,CASSYTQGSSTDTQYF,TGCGCCAGCAGCTACACCCAGGGATCTAGCACAGATACGCAGTATTTT
many,TRBJ2-3,TRBD2,TRBV7-9,CASSSRTSGLSDTQYF,TGTGCCAGCAGCTCAAGGACTAGCGGGCTCTCAGATACGCAGTATTTT
NA,TRBJ1-5,NA,TRBV5-1,CASSLGRGENQPQHF,TGCGCCAGCAGCTTGGGAAGGGGAGAAAATCAGCCCCAGCATTTT
many,TRBJ2-7,TRBD2,TRBV20-1,CSATLLETSGYEQYF,TGCAGTGCTACCTTACTTGAGACTAGCGGGTACGAGCAGTACTTC
NA,TRBJ2-2,NA,TRBV4-1,CASSQDTSPGELFF,TGCGCCAGCAGCCAAGATACGAGTCCCGGGGAGCTGTTTTTT
many,TRBJ2-5,NA,TRBV5-1,CASSLGTIASLQETQYF,TGCGCCAGCAGCTTGGGGACAATAGCGTCGCTACAAGAGACCCAGTACTTC
NA,TRBJ2-3,NA,TRBV5-1,CASSSSSGVADTQYF,TGCGCCAGCAGCTCTTCTTCGGGGGTTGCAGATACGCAGTATTTT
NA,TRBJ2-7,NA,TRBV7-3,CASSLDPGFEQYF,TGTGCCAGCAGCTTAGACCCGGGGTTCGAGCAGTACTTC
NA,TRBJ2-1,TRBD2,TRBV20-1,CSAGGLARNEQFF,TGCAGTGCTGGCGGACTAGCGCGCAATGAGCAGTTCTTC
NA,TRBJ2-5,NA,TRBV4-2,CASSQEEGEKTQYF,TGTGCCAGCAGCCAAGAAGAGGGTGAGAAGACCCAGTACTTC
NA,TRBJ1-5,NA,TRBV20-1,CSARDPRVGNQPQHF,TGCAGTGCTAGAGATCCGAGAGTGGGTAATCAGCCCCAGCATTTT
many,TRBJ2-2,NA,TRBV5-1,CASSVNTGPGELFF,TGCGCCAGCAGCGTTAATACAGGGCCCGGGGAGCTGTTTTTT
NA,TRBJ1-1,NA,TRBV5-1,CASSQTDRFTEAFF,TGCGCCAGCAGTCAAACTGACAGGTTCACTGAAGCTTTCTTT